A selection of T cell receptor beta chains follows, all from one sample in a study of cytomegalovirus exposure and HLA in healthy donors. Clones were read by immunoSEQ multiplex PCR, and TCRdb kept only the in-frame ones, dropping some. The sample yields around 180,000 clones, roughly 82% seen once. Sequencing input: PBMCs. These receptors came from a girl under 10 years old in good health and CMV-seropositive. The CDR3 runs from the conserved cysteine through the conserved F or W. A D gene is named only where the DNA matches it firmly. Rows may omit the clone size; those that give it use once, few, many or a size class.

cdr3_nt cdr3_aa d_call cdr3_length j_call v_call clone_size
TGCGCCAGCAGCGTTGACACAGCTGAAGCTTTCTTT CASSVDTAEAFF NA 12 TRBJ1-1 TRBV5-1 NA
TGTGCCAGCAGTGATACCCTTGTGCAGGGAACTAATGAAAAACTGTTTTTT CASSDTLVQGTNEKLFF NA 17 TRBJ1-4 TRBV25-1 NA
TGTGCCAGCTCGACAGTCCGTCAAGAGACCCAGTACTTC CASSTVRQETQYF NA 13 TRBJ2-5 TRBV18 once
TGTGCCTCGCAGACAGGGGGCGCGAATACGCAGTATTTT CASQTGGANTQYF TRBD1 13 TRBJ2-3 TRBV30 NA
TGTGCCAGCACGGGGGTAGGCGGGAGGGCATCGGGCGGGGAGCTGTTTTTT CASTGVGGRASGGELFF TRBD2 17 TRBJ2-2 TRBV27 NA
TGTGCCAGCAGTTTACCTAGCGGGAGGGCCGAGCAGTACTTC CASSLPSGRAEQYF TRBD2 14 TRBJ2-7 TRBV28 NA
TGCGCCAGCAGCTTGGCCATCCAGCGGGGGTCAGATACGCAGTATTTT CASSLAIQRGSDTQYF TRBD2 16 TRBJ2-3 TRBV5-1 few
TGCGCCAGCAGGAAGGGACAGGGGACCTACGAGCAGTACTTC CASRKGQGTYEQYF TRBD1 14 TRBJ2-7 TRBV10-1 NA
TGCAGCGTTGGAGGGGAGGCAGGCTCCAATCAGCCCCAGCATTTT CSVGGEAGSNQPQHF NA 15 TRBJ1-5 TRBV29-1 NA
TGTGCCAGCAGCCCCCTCTCCAAAAACATTCAGTACTTC CASSPLSKNIQYF NA 13 TRBJ2-4 TRBV6-1 NA
TGTGCCAGTAGTAATCGGGCAGGGGGCTTAGGAAGCAATCAGCCCCAGCATTTT CASSNRAGGLGSNQPQHF TRBD1 18 TRBJ1-5 TRBV19 NA
TGTGCCAGCAGCTTCGGGGGGCCTTCCTACGAGCAGTACTTC CASSFGGPSYEQYF NA 14 TRBJ2-7 TRBV11-3 NA
TGTGCCAGTAGCCCTAGCGGGAGCTCCTACAATGAGCAGTTCTTC CASSPSGSSYNEQFF TRBD2 15 TRBJ2-1 TRBV19 NA
TGTGCTAGCAGCTTGGCGCTCGGGCCGGGACAGGGGGCCATCACCGGGGAGCTGTTTTTT CASSLALGPGQGAITGELFF TRBD1 20 TRBJ2-2 TRBV7-7 NA
TGTGCCAGCGCGTCTAGCTCCTACGAGCAGTACTTC CASASSSYEQYF NA 12 TRBJ2-7 TRBV6-6 few
TGTGCCAGCAGTTACTCGAGCGGACAGGGGCACTATGGCTACACCTTC CASSYSSGQGHYGYTF TRBD1 16 TRBJ1-2 TRBV6-5 once
TGTGCCACCAGCAGAGATCAGGGGGGCGGGGAGCTGTTTTTT CATSRDQGGGELFF NA 14 TRBJ2-2 TRBV15 NA
TGTGCCAGCAGCAAAACCGGGACTAGCGGATACAATGAGCAGTTCTTC CASSKTGTSGYNEQFF TRBD2 16 TRBJ2-1 TRBV11-2 NA
TGCGCCAGCAGCTTGGGAGCGGGAACCCGGGGGGAGACCCAGTACTTC CASSLGAGTRGETQYF TRBD2 16 TRBJ2-5 TRBV5-1 NA
TGTGCCAGCAGGGTACAGGGAGCAGGCGAGCAGTACTTC CASRVQGAGEQYF NA 13 TRBJ2-7 TRBV6-5 NA
TGCGCCAGCAGCTCTCAGGGTAACTGTGAAGCTTTCTTT CASSSQGNCEAFF NA 13 TRBJ1-1 TRBV5-1 NA
TGCGCCAGCAGTGGTCAGGTAAACGCTGAAGCTTTCTTT CASSGQVNAEAFF NA 13 TRBJ1-1 TRBV10-1 NA
TGTGCCACCAGCAGAGGAGCGACGGATCGGGACAGGGTTTTGGAAGGAGTGTTTTTT CATSRGATDRDRVLEGVFF TRBD1 19 TRBJ1-4 TRBV15 NA
TGCGCCAGCAGCTCCCCCCCGGGGGGGGCCCAAACCGGGGAGCTGTTTTTT CASSSPPGGAQTGELFF TRBD2 17 TRBJ2-2 TRBV4-1 NA
TGTGCCAGCTCCTCGGTTTTCTTT CASSSVFF NA 8 TRBJ1-1 TRBV2 few
TGTGCCAGCGGTGGGGAAGGGAGCGGTGAGCAGTTCTTC CASGGEGSGEQFF NA 13 TRBJ2-1 TRBV2 NA
TGTGCCAGCAGTTTTATAGCGGAAACACAAGAGACCCAGTACTTC CASSFIAETQETQYF NA 15 TRBJ2-5 TRBV28 NA
TGTGCCAGCAGCCTATTAGGGGACACCGGGGAGCTGTTTTTT CASSLLGDTGELFF NA 14 TRBJ2-2 TRBV5-6 few
TGTGCCAGCAGCCAAGAATCGGCAGGGCGGGCTTTCTTT CASSQESAGRAFF NA 13 TRBJ1-1 TRBV4-2 NA
TGTGCCAGCAGTTTTAGCGACACGGTCTACGAGCAGTACTTC CASSFSDTVYEQYF NA 14 TRBJ2-7 TRBV28 NA
TGTGCCAGCATCGGGCCGGGGTGGGGGGTAACCTACGAGCAGTACTTC CASIGPGWGVTYEQYF NA 16 TRBJ2-7 TRBV2 few
TGCAGCGTTGTCCCAGGGTCCTACGAGCAGTACTTC CSVVPGSYEQYF NA 12 TRBJ2-7 TRBV29-1 NA